This T cell receptor beta chain stems from a study of technical replicates of blood from a handful of donors. Method: immunoSEQ multiplex PCR; TCRdb's copy keeps in-frame clones and lacks some. The top ten hold 4% to 5% of the sample, which has about 62,000 clones, roughly 91% seen once. The V gene lost 5 bases and the J gene lost 3 bases, with 12 bases spanning the gap. The germline gives CDR1 PRHDT, CDR2 FYEKMQ (reference sequence). This CDR3 is built from 14 residues. Sequenced input: PBMCs. This chain connects TRBV13 to TRBJ2-3; TRBD1 is a possible D gene (5 bases). This TCR came from a human donor in good health. Some clones in this sample may be carry-over from other donors' samples. The DNA of the CDR3 is TGTGCCAGCAGCCCCTGGACAAAAACAGATACGCAGTATTTT. The encoded protein is CASSPWTKTDTQYF.